These 31 T cell receptor beta chains came from one sample sequenced in a study of cytomegalovirus exposure and HLA in healthy donors. Amplification used 60 Vbeta primers and 13 Jbeta primers. Generated by immunoSEQ multiplex PCR, the TCRdb table keeps only in-frame clones and is missing some. Of about 100,000 clones listed, around 75% were seen once; the top ten hold approximately 4.3%. Specimen: PBMCs. These receptors were taken from a woman aged 18-30 years in good health and CMV-seropositive.

The chain uses TRBV6-5 and TRBJ2-7, with 7 positions matching TRBD1. With 2 bases clipped from V and 3 bases from J, the junction kept 10 bases outside the gene matches. The CDR3 totals 16 residues. Germline loops: CDR1 MNHEY, CDR2 SVGAGI. The CDR3 nucleotides are TGTGCCAGCAGTTACGGACAGGCGATTCCACTCTACGAGCAGTACTTC. Its protein is CASSYGQAIPLYEQYF.

The chain carries TRBV9 and TRBJ2-2; TRBD2 matches 8 bases. Trimming took 1 base from V and 4 from J; bases not matched to a gene: 12. Germline CDR1 reads SGDLS; CDR2 reads YYNGEE. The CDR3 is 18 amino acids. The CDR3 loop reads CASSVSREGIEFTGELFF. The CDR3 DNA is TGTGCCAGCAGCGTAAGTCGGGAGGGCATCGAATTCACCGGGGAGCTGTTTTTT.

In DNA, the CDR3 is TGTGCCAGCAGCGTTCTTCCGGGACTAGCGGCCACCGGGGAGCTGTTTTTT. This sequence encodes CASSVLPGLAATGELFF. The genes are TRBV9 and TRBJ2-2; 11 bases agree with TRBD2. The CDR3 length is 17 residues. Trimming removed 2 bases from V and 4 bases from J; junction bases left unmatched: 7. CDR1 and CDR2 (germline): SGDLS, YYNGEE.

This clone was seen more than once but under ten times. J is TRBJ1-2 and V is TRBV28; D is unresolved. The V end lost 5 bases, the J end lost 4 bases, and 11 bases lay between the germline ends. From germline, CDR1 is MDHEN and CDR2 SYDVKM. The CDR3 consists of 13 residues. The CDR3 is CASSRTEIYGYTF. The CDR3 DNA reads as TGTGCCAGCAGTCGAACAGAGATCTATGGCTACACCTTC.

This chain connects TRBV19 to TRBJ2-5, with a possible D match to TRBD1 (6 bases). Per germline, CDR1 LNHDA and CDR2 SQIVND (reference sequence). V gave up 6 bases and J gave up 3 bases, with 8 bases separating them. The CDR3 length is 12 residues. CDR3 sequence (DNA): TGTGCCAGTAGGGACAGCAAAGAGACCCAGTACTTC. This sequence encodes CASRDSKETQYF.

This clone came up once. V is TRBV28 and J is TRBJ2-1; D perhaps matches TRBD2 (6 bases). CDR3 size: 16 residues. The germline V gene encodes CDR1 MDHEN and CDR2 SYDVKM. Trimming cost V 2 bases and J 0 bases, with 11 bases left between them. The CDR3 DNA sequence: TGTGCCAGCAGTTTACGGGGGTTGAGCTCCTACAATGAGCAGTTCTTC. It codes for CASSLRGLSSYNEQFF.

The V and J genes are TRBV4-2 and TRBJ2-7; maybe TRBD2 (5 bases). The germline V gene encodes CDR1 LGHNA and CDR2 YNFKEQ. Trimming cost V 0 bases and J 2 bases, with 11 bases left between them. The CDR3 runs to 15 residues. The CDR3 loop reads CASSQDASRTYEQYF. The CDR3 nucleotides read TGTGCCAGCAGCCAAGATGCTAGCCGCACCTACGAGCAGTACTTC.

This sequence joins TRBV5-1 and TRBJ1-6; tentatively, D is TRBD1 (6 bases). The V end lost 4 bases, the J end lost 2 bases, and 10 bases lay between the germline ends. Germline assignment: CDR1 SGHRS and CDR2 YFSETQ. The CDR3 sequence is 15 residues long. CDR3 residues: CASSPGQTYNSPLHF. Written as DNA, the CDR3 is TGCGCCAGCAGCCCCGGACAGACCTATAATTCACCCCTCCACTTT. The full variable domain, its missing parts supplied by reference TRBV5-1 and TRBJ1-6, is KAGVTQTPRYLIKTRGQQVTLSCSPISGHRSVSWYQQTPGQGLQFLFEYFSETQRNKGNFPGRFSGRQFSNSRSEMNVSTLELGDSALYLCASSPGQTYNSPLHFGNGTRLTVT.

This sequence joins TRBV11-2 and TRBJ2-7, with a weak D call TRBD1 (6 bases). There are 15 residues in the CDR3. Trimming took off 5 bases at V and 7 bases at J, with 21 bases between the two ends. The germline gives CDR1 SGHAT, CDR2 FQNNGV. The CDR3 reads CASSRRQASWGEQYF. The DNA for the CDR3 is TGTGCCAGCAGCCGACGACAGGCATCATGGGGGGAGCAGTACTTC.

The chain combines TRBV4-3 with TRBJ2-7; 8 bases line up with TRBD1. The length of the CDR3 is 17 residues. Germline loops: CDR1 LGHNA, CDR2 YSLEER. V trimming: 2 bases; J trimming: 2 bases; junction bases outside the gene matches: 11. The CDR3 bases are TGCGCCAGCAGCCAATCCGGGACAGGCCTAGCCACCTACGAGCAGTACTTC. Amino acids: CASSQSGTGLATYEQYF.

This chain links TRBV30 with TRBJ2-5; 10 bases are a match to TRBD1. The J call is in doubt because the DNA end fits TRBJ2-7 better. Germline V gives CDR1 GTSNPN, CDR2 SVGIG (reference sequence). The CDR3 runs to 15 residues. CDR3 coding DNA: TGTGCCTGGAGCGCAGACTGGGACAGGGGATACGAGCAGTACTTC. It codes for CAWSADWDRGYEQYF.

The V and J genes are TRBV5-4 and TRBJ2-1; D possibly corresponds to TRBD2 (6 bases). The germline gives CDR1 SGHNT, CDR2 YYREEE (reference sequence). The CDR3 extends over 15 amino acids. Between the trimmed V and J ends, which lost 1 base and 9 bases, there was a span of 17 bases. The CDR3 protein is CASSLLTGVEGEQFF. CDR3 bases: TGTGCCAGCAGCTTGTTGACGGGAGTGGAGGGTGAGCAGTTCTTC. Filled out from reference TRBV5-4 and TRBJ2-1, the complete variable domain reads ETGVTQSPTHLIKTRGQQVTLRCSSQSGHNTVSWYQQALGQGPQFIFQYYREEENGRGNFPPRFSGLQFPNYSSELNVNALELDDSALYLCASSLLTGVEGEQFFGPGTRLTVL.

The chain uses TRBV30 and TRBJ1-5, with 9 bases lining up with TRBD1. The CDR3 has 15 amino acids. Germline V CDR1 and CDR2: GTSNPN, SVGIG (reference sequence). Trimming at V came to 1 base and at J to 4 bases, leaving 5 bases not matched to a gene. The CDR3: CAWSARDRANQPQHF. The CDR3 nucleotides are TGTGCCTGGAGTGCCCGGGACAGGGCTAATCAGCCCCAGCATTTT.

The genes are TRBV4-3 and TRBJ2-3; TRBD2 is a possible D gene (5 bases). The CDR3 is 11 residues long. Germline V gives CDR1 LGHNA, CDR2 YSLEER. Between the trimmed V and J ends, which lost 4 bases and 8 bases, there was a span of 7 bases. CDR3 coding DNA: TGCGCCAGCAGCCCCGGGATTACGCAGTATTTT. Its protein product is CASSPGITQYF.

The gene calls are TRBV7-2 and TRBJ2-7, with a possible D match to TRBD1 (5 bases). The CDR3 extends over 12 amino acids. Per the germline V gene, CDR1 is SGHTA and CDR2 is FQGNSA. Trimming left V 3 bases short and J 3 bases short, with 6 bases between. The CDR3 region has the DNA TGTGCCAGCAGCTTGGGGCGCTACGAGCAGTACTTC. Translation: CASSLGRYEQYF.

The rearrangement joins TRBV5-4 to TRBJ2-2, with 14 bases identical to TRBD2. There are 18 residues in the CDR3. In germline, CDR1 is SGHNT, CDR2 YYREEE (reference sequence). The ends lost 0 bases at V and 6 bases at J; junction bases unmatched: 7. The CDR3, as DNA: TGTGCCAGCAGCTTGGCCGGGACTAGCGGGAGCCGTGCCGGGGAGCTGTTTTTT. This translates into CASSLAGTSGSRAGELFF.

Worth noting for this clone: A junction end diverges from the germline sequence, so it may reflect a read error. V usage is TRBV5-1 and J usage is TRBJ2-5; TRBD2 matches at 11 bases. The length of the CDR3 is 17 residues. Germline V CDR1 and CDR2: SGHRS, YFSETQ. DNA of the CDR3: TGCGCCAGCAGCTTGGGGATAGCGGGAGGGCCTCAAGGGACCCAGTACTTC. This encodes CASSLGIAGGPQGTQYF.

The J gene is TRBJ2-3, the V gene TRBV6-5; 7 bases fit TRBD2. V was pared by 3 bases and J by 1 base, with 4 bases of the junction left unmatched. The CDR3 is 15 amino acids. Looked up from germline, CDR1 is MNHEY and CDR2 is SVGAGI. CDR3 residues: CASSYTLAGTDTQYF. The CDR3 DNA is TGTGCCAGCAGTTATACCCTAGCGGGCACAGATACGCAGTATTTT.

V gene TRBV28 combines with J gene TRBJ2-1, with TRBD1 identical over 7 bases. The junction had 8 bases not matched to a gene; V was cut back by 3 bases and J by 0 bases. The CDR3 is 17 residues long. CDR1 MDHEN and CDR2 SYDVKM come from the germline V gene. The DNA of the CDR3 is TGTGCCAGCAGTTTGATCGGGACAGAGAGCTCCTACAATGAGCAGTTCTTC. It yields the protein CASSLIGTESSYNEQFF.

The chain uses TRBV28 and TRBJ1-2, with 8 positions matching TRBD1. V gave up 6 bases and J gave up 4 bases; unmatched junction bases: 7. Germline CDR1 is MDHEN and CDR2 is SYDVKM. This CDR3 has 14 amino acids. The CDR3 DNA sequence: TGTGCCAGCAGACCGACAGGGGCCGGCTATGGCTACACCTTC. Its translation: CASRPTGAGYGYTF.

The chain has TRBV7-9 and TRBJ1-3; weak D call: TRBD1 (5 bases). The CDR3 totals 16 residues. Trimming removed 5 bases at V and 0 bases at J, with 14 bases between. Germline CDR1 reads SEHNR; CDR2 reads FQNEAQ (reference sequence). CDR3 loop: CASSAQALSSGNTIYF. CDR3 nucleotide sequence: TGTGCCAGCAGCGCACAGGCTTTAAGCTCTGGAAACACCATATATTTT.

The V gene is TRBV18, the J gene TRBJ2-1; the match to TRBD2 covers 7 bases. The CDR3 extends over 16 amino acids. V shed 3 bases and J 0 bases; nucleotides not matched to a gene: 5. Germline CDR1 and CDR2: KGHSH and LQKENI. The DNA of the CDR3 is TGTGCCAGCTCACCCCAACCTAGCGGCTCCTACAATGAGCAGTTCTTC. This encodes CASSPQPSGSYNEQFF.

The rearrangement joins TRBV9 to TRBJ1-1; no clear D gene. Trimming stripped 4 bases from V and 3 bases from J, with 7 bases between. Germline V gene data show CDR1 as SGDLS and CDR2 as YYNGEE. This CDR3 has 12 residues. CDR3 sequence (DNA): TGTGCCAGCAGCCTGGGAGACACTGAAGCTTTCTTT. Protein: CASSLGDTEAFF.

The chain recombines TRBV7-2 with TRBJ2-2; 8 bases map to TRBD1. The ends lost 4 bases at V and 1 base at J; junction bases unmatched: 5. The CDR3 totals 16 residues. Germline V gene lookup returns CDR1 SGHTA and CDR2 FQGNSA. The CDR3 loop is CASSSAGTGNTGELFF. Written as DNA, the CDR3 is TGTGCCAGCAGCTCTGCCGGGACAGGGAACACCGGGGAGCTGTTTTTT.

The chain couples TRBV6-5 to TRBJ1-1; D unresolved. The CDR3 loop spans 14 amino acids. CDR1 is MNHEY, CDR2 SVGAGI, per germline. V lost 5 bases and J lost 4, with 14 bases in between. Written as DNA, the CDR3 is TGTGCCAGCAGTCCGTCGGGGATCGGCACTGAAGCTTTCTTT. Translated, it gives CASSPSGIGTEAFF.

The gene calls are TRBV4-3 and TRBJ2-1, with TRBD2 matching 12 bases. V trimming: 4 bases; J trimming: 8 bases; junction bases outside the gene matches: 6. This CDR3 is 15 amino acids long. The germline V gene has CDR1 LGHNA and CDR2 YSLEER. The CDR3 loop is CASSLGLAGLYEQFF. As DNA, the CDR3 is TGCGCCAGCAGCCTAGGACTAGCGGGATTGTATGAGCAGTTCTTC.

The gene calls are TRBV9 and TRBJ2-7; 8 nucleotides match TRBD1. This CDR3 has 16 residues. The germline V gene encodes CDR1 SGDLS and CDR2 YYNGEE. J gave up 4 bases and V 0 bases, and 9 bases lay outside the gene matches. The CDR3 sequence: CASSVVQGASSYEQYF. Written as DNA, the CDR3 is TGTGCCAGCAGCGTAGTTCAGGGGGCCTCATCATACGAGCAGTACTTC.

This clone was observed a few times. The CDR3 reads CASSVGTTVQETQYF. The CDR3 region has the DNA TGTGCCAGCAGCGTCGGGACTACCGTCCAAGAGACCCAGTACTTC. J is TRBJ2-5 and V is TRBV9; the match to TRBD2 covers 7 bases. The CDR3 has 15 amino acids. CDR1 is SGDLS and CDR2 is YYNGEE in the germline V gene. J gave up 1 base and V 2 bases, and 5 bases lay outside the gene matches.

This clone was observed a handful of times. This chain joins TRBV6-5 and TRBJ2-7, with D perhaps TRBD1 (5 bases). This CDR3 has 13 amino acids. Trimming left V 2 bases short and J 4 bases short, with 9 bases between. Germline V lookup: CDR1 MNHEY, CDR2 SVGAGI. CDR3 region: CASSYPQGYEQYF. The CDR3 region has the DNA TGTGCCAGCAGTTACCCGCAGGGTTACGAGCAGTACTTC.

The chain uses TRBV15 and TRBJ1-1; TRBD1 is a possible D gene (6 bases). V lost 5 bases and J lost 3, with 19 bases in between. This CDR3 region has 16 residues. Germline loops: CDR1 LNHNV, CDR2 YYDKDF (reference sequence). DNA for the CDR3: TGTGCCACCAGCGCTCAAAGGTGGGGGCGCGACACTGAAGCTTTCTTT. This translates into CATSAQRWGRDTEAFF. The full variable domain, in which reference TRBV15 and TRBJ1-1 provide the parts outside the CDR3, is DAMVIQNPRYQVTQFGKPVTLSCSQTLNHNVMYWYQQKSSQAPKLLFHYYDKDFNNEADTPDNFQSRRPNTSFCFLDIRSPGLGDTAMYLCATSAQRWGRDTEAFFGQGTRLTVV.

This clone was counted a few times. The chain is built from TRBV6-1 and TRBJ2-3; 11 bases map to TRBD2. Per the germline V gene, CDR1 is MNHNS and CDR2 is SASEGT. This CDR3 is 15 amino acids long. The trim removed 4 bases at V and 3 bases at J, leaving 3 bases unmatched. The CDR3 region is CASSVSSGGTDTQYF. The CDR3 DNA is TGTGCCAGCAGTGTGTCTAGCGGGGGGACAGATACGCAGTATTTT.